This T cell receptor beta chain stems from a study of regulatory T cells in long-lasting Graves disease. Arm-PCR of CDR3 regions and iRepertoire HTBI primers were used to build TCR beta libraries. MiXCR was run by TCRdb on the multiplex PCR reads, yielding one entry per CDR3 protein. The sample has some 490,000 distinct CDR3 sequences, approximately 12% seen once. CDR3 size: 17 residues. Trimming took off 5 bases at V and 1 base at J, with 18 bases between the two ends. From germline, CDR1 is MNHEY and CDR2 SMNVEV (reference sequence). Time point of the sample: newly diagnosed GD, antithyroid drugs for less than 3 months. From RNA extracted from PBMCs, the TCR library was made. Doctors identified Graves' disease using the American Thyroid Association guidelines. This clonotype occurred many times. The same specimen was also included in a second study, on T cells in Graves' hyperthyroidism and ophthalmopathy. That source notes: Expanded thyroid clonotypes (above 0.001) were mostly also found in blood.

This TCR was sampled from a woman under 40 with Graves disease. Source: peripheral blood mononuclear cells (PBMCs), taken at new diagnosis, from a patient treated with antithyroid drugs. The chain uses TRBV27 and TRBJ1-5; D is uncertain. DNA for the CDR3: TGTGCCAGCAGTCCCCTCCGATCGGGTGTCAGCAATCAGCCCCAGCATTTT. Its translation is CASSPLRSGVSNQPQHF.